This T cell receptor beta chain was sequenced during a study of radiotherapy plus CTLA-4 blockade in lung cancer. Trimming pared 3 bases from V and 5 bases from J, leaving 11 bases between. The CDR3 has 13 amino acids. CDR1 and CDR2 (germline): LNHDA, SQIVND (reference sequence). Chemo-refractory metastatic non-small-cell lung cancer patients underwent focal radiation alongside CTLA-4 blockade with ipilimumab. This clone showed up just once. The antigen is undetermined. General observations from the study: The best prediction of response reportedly came from early blood T cell clone dynamics, with interferon-beta. Among blood TCR repertoires after radiotherapy plus ipilimumab, tumor-derived clones expanded.

Using immunoSEQ multiplex PCR, the repertoire was profiled, and TCRdb retains in-frame clones only, with some absent. The table has tens of thousands of clones, 72% seen once. This chain uses TRBV19 with TRBJ2-7; a possible D gene is TRBD2 (5 bases). The source of this sequence is a human donor with non-small cell lung cancer that progressed on radiotherapy plus ipilimumab. The sequences come from peripheral blood, collected from a patient treated with radiotherapy plus ipilimumab. CDR3 amino acids: CASSIEGFNEQYF. In DNA, the CDR3 is TGTGCCAGTAGTATCGAGGGTTTCAACGAGCAGTACTTC.